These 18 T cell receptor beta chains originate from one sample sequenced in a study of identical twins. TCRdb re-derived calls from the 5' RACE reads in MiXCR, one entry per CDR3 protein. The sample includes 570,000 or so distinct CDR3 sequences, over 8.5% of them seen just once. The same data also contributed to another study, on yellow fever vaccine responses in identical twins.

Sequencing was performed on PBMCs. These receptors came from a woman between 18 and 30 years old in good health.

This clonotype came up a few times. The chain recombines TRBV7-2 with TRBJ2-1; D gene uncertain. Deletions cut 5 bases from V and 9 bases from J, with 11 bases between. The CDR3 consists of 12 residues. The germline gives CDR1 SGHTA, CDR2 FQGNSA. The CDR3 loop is CASSPLKGEQFF. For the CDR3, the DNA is TGTGCCAGCAGCCCACTAAAGGGTGAGCAGTTCTTC.

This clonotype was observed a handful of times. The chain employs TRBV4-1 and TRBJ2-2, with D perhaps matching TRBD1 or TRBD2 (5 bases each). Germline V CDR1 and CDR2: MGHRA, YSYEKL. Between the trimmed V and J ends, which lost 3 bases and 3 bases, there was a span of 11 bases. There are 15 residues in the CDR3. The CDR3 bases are TGCGCCAGCAGCCATAGGGACCTCGACACCGGGGAGCTGTTTTTT. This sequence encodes CASSHRDLDTGELFF.

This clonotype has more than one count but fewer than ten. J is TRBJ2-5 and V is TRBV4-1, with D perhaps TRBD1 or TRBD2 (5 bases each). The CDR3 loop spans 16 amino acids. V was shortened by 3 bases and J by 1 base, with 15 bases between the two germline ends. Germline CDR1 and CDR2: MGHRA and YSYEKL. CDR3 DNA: TGCGCCAGCAGCCATGGGCAGGGACCATCCCAAGAGACCCAGTACTTC. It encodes CASSHGQGPSQETQYF.

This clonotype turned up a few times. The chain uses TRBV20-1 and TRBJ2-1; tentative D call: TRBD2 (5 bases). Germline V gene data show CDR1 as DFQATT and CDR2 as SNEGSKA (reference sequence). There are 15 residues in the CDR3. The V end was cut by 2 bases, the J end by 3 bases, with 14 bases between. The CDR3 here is CSARPTSLGYNEQFF. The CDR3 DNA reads TGCAGTGCTAGACCAACTAGTCTAGGCTACAATGAGCAGTTCTTC.

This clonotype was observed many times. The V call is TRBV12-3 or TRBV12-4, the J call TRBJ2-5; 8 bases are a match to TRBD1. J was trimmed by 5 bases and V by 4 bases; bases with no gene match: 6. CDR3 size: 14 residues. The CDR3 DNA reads TGTGCCAGCAGTTCGGAACAGGGGGAGGAGACCCAGTACTTC. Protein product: CASSSEQGEETQYF.

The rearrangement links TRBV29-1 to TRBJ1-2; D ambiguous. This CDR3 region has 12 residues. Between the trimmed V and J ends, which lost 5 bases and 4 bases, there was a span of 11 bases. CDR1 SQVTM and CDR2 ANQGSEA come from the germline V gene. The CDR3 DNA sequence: TGCAGCGTTAGTTCAGCCCGCTATGGCTACACCTTC. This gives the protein CSVSSARYGYTF.

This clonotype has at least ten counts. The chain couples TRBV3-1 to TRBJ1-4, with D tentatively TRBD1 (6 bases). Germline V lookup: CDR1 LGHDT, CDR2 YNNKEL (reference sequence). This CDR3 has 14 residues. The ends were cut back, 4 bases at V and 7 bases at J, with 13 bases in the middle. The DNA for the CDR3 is TGTGCCAGCAGCCTGAGGGGGGATACTGAAAAACTGTTTTTT. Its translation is CASSLRGDTEKLFF.

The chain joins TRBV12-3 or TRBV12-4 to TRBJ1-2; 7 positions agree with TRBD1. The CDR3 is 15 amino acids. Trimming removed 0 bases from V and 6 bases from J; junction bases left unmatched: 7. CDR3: CASSLARTGGHGYTF. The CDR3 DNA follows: TGTGCCAGCAGTTTAGCGCGGACAGGCGGCCATGGCTACACCTTC.

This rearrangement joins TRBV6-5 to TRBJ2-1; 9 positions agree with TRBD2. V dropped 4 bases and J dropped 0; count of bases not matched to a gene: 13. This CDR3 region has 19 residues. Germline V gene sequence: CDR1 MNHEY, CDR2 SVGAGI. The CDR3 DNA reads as TGTGCCAGCAGTTTCGGTAGCGGGAGAGGGTCTAGCTCCTACAATGAGCAGTTCTTC. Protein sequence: CASSFGSGRGSSSYNEQFF.

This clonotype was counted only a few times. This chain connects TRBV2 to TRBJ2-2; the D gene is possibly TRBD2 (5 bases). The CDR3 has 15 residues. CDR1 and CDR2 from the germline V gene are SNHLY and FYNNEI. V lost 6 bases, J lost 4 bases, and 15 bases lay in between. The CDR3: CASSERLAGTGELFF. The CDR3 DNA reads TGTGCCAGCAGCGAAAGGCTAGCCGGCACCGGGGAGCTGTTTTTT. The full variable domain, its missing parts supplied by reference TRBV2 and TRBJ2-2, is EPEVTQTPSHQVTQMGQEVILRCVPISNHLYFYWYRQILGQKVEFLVSFYNNEISEKSEIFDDQFSVERPDGSNFTLKIRSTKLEDSAMYFCASSERLAGTGELFFGEGSRLTVL.

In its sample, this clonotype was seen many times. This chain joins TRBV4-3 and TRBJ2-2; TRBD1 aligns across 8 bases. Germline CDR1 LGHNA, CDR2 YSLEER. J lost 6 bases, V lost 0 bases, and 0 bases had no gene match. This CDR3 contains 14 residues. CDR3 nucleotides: TGCGCCAGCAGCCAAGAGACAGGGGCCGGGGAGCTGTTTTTT. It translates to CASSQETGAGELFF.

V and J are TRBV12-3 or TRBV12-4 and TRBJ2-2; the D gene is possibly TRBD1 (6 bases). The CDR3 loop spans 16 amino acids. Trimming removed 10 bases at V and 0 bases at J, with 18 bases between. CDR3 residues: CATWTERESNTGELFF. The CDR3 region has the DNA TGTGCCACCTGGACAGAAAGAGAGTCGAACACCGGGGAGCTGTTTTTT.

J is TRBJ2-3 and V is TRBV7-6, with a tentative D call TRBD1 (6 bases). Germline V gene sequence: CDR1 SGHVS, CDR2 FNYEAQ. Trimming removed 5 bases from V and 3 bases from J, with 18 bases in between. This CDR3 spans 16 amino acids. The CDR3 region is CASSRGTVGGTDTQYF. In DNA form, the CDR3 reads TGTGCCAGCAGCCGAGGGACGGTAGGGGGAACAGATACGCAGTATTTT. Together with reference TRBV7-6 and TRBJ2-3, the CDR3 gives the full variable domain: GAGVSQSPRYKVTKRGQDVALRCDPISGHVSLYWYRQALGQGPEFLTYFNYEAQQDKSGLPNDRFSAERPEGSISTLTIQRTEQRDSAMYRCASSRGTVGGTDTQYFGPGTRLTVL.

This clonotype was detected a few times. The chain's CDR3 is CASSQVTGGIYEQYF. DNA of the CDR3: TGTGCCAGCAGCCAAGTGACAGGGGGCATCTACGAGCAGTACTTC. The chain combines TRBV3-1 with TRBJ2-7, with 10 nucleotides matching TRBD1. V was pared by 1 base and J by 3 bases, with 3 bases of the junction left unmatched. Germline V CDR1 and CDR2: LGHDT, YNNKEL (reference sequence). This CDR3 is built from 15 residues.

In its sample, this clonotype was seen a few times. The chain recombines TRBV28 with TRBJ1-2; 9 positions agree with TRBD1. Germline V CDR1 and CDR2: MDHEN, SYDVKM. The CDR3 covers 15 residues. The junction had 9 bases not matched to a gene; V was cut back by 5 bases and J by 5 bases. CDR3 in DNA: TGTGCCAGCAGTCGATGGACAGGGGCAACATATGGCTACACCTTC. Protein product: CASSRWTGATYGYTF.

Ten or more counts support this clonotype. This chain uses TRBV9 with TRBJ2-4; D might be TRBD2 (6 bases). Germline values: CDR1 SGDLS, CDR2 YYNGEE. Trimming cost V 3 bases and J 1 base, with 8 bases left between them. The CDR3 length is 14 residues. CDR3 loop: CASSGRDAKNIQYF. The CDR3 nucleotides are TGTGCCAGCAGCGGGCGGGATGCCAAAAACATTCAGTACTTC.

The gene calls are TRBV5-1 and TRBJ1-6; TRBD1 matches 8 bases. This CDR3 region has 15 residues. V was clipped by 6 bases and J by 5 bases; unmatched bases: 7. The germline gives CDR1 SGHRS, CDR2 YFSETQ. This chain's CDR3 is CASTRDRQNNSPLHF. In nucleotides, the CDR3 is TGCGCCAGCACTCGGGACAGGCAAAATAATTCACCCCTCCACTTT.

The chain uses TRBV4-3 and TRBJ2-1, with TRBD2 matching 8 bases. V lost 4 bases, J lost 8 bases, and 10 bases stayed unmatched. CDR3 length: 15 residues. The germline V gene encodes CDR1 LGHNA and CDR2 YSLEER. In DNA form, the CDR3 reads TGCGCCAGCAGCCTTCAACTAGCGGCGGTCGATGAGCAGTTCTTC. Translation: CASSLQLAAVDEQFF.